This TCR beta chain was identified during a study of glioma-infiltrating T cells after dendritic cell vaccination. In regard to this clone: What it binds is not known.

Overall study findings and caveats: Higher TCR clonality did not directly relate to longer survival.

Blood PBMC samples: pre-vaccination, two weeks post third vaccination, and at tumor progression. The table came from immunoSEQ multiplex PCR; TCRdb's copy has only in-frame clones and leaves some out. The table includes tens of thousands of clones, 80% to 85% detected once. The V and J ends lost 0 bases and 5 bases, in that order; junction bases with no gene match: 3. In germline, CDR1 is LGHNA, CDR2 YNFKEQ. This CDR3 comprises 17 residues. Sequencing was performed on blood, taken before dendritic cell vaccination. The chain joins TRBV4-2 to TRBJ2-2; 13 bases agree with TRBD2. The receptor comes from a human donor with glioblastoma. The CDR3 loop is CASSQELAGGRTGELFF. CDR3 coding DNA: TGTGCCAGCAGCCAAGAACTAGCGGGGGGGCGGACCGGGGAGCTGTTTTTT.